This T cell receptor (beta chain) originates from a study of cytomegalovirus exposure and HLA in healthy donors. Study overall: As an earlier analysis found, 150 million to 200 million T cells yielded about 100 million unique TCR beta sequences. General study findings and limits: A later analysis by the authors found several of the most significant clusters apparently linked to common viral pathogens.

V lost 1 base and J 0 bases, leaving 6 bases between the germline ends. Germline assignment: CDR1 SEHNR and CDR2 FQNEAQ (reference sequence). The CDR3 runs 14 residues. The PCR used 60 Vbeta and 13 Jbeta primers. TCRdb's table, derived via immunoSEQ multiplex PCR, lists solely in-frame clones and lacks some. The profile shows over 130,000 clones, more than 60% of them singletons. Details on this clone: Its target is not known. This specimen includes other DNA sequences encoding the same CDR3.

Healthy people donating bone marrow made up the donors. The sample comprised PBMCs. J is TRBJ1-1 and V is TRBV7-9; TRBD1 might be the D (5 bases). The source of this sequence is a male donor in good health and CMV-seronegative. The DNA for the CDR3 is TGTGCCAGCAGCTTAGTCAGGGTGAACACTGAAGCTTTCTTT. Translated, it gives CASSLVRVNTEAFF. Drawing the rest from reference TRBV7-9 and TRBJ1-1, the complete variable domain is DTGVSQNPRHKITKRGQNVTFRCDPISEHNRLYWYRQTLGQGPEFLTYFQNEAQLEKSRLLSDRFSAERPKGSFSTLEIQRTEQGDSAMYLCASSLVRVNTEAFFGQGTRLTVV.